These 21 T cell receptor beta chains came from one sample sequenced in a study of cytomegalovirus exposure and HLA in healthy donors. PCR was performed using 60 Vbeta and 13 Jbeta primers. Produced via immunoSEQ multiplex PCR; TCRdb's table is partial and in-frame only. The table lists about 140,000 clones, around 79% of them singletons. The sequenced sample was PBMCs. Source of these receptors: a female donor in good health and CMV-seronegative.

The rearrangement uses TRBV19 and TRBJ1-2, with D possibly being TRBD1 (5 bases). From germline, CDR1 is LNHDA and CDR2 SQIVND (reference sequence). CDR3 length equals 14 residues. V was pared by 3 bases and J by 4 bases, with 12 bases between. CDR3 sequence (DNA): TGTGCCAGTAGTATTTGGGGGACTGGCTATGGCTACACCTTC. Translation: CASSIWGTGYGYTF.

The rearrangement links TRBV5-4 to TRBJ2-3; 9 nucleotides line up with TRBD2. Per the germline V gene, CDR1 is SGHNT and CDR2 is YYREEE (reference sequence). The trim removed 2 bases at V and 5 bases at J, leaving 6 bases unmatched. This CDR3 comprises 15 residues. CDR3 DNA: TGTGCCAGCAGCTTCCCTAGCGGGGCGGTAGATACGCAGTATTTT. This sequence encodes CASSFPSGAVDTQYF. Combining the CDR3 with reference TRBV5-4 and TRBJ2-3 gives the whole variable domain ETGVTQSPTHLIKTRGQQVTLRCSSQSGHNTVSWYQQALGQGPQFIFQYYREEENGRGNFPPRFSGLQFPNYSSELNVNALELDDSALYLCASSFPSGAVDTQYFGPGTRLTVL.

The chain has TRBV5-6 and TRBJ2-7, with TRBD1 matching 8 bases. Germline V gene data show CDR1 as SGHDT and CDR2 as YYEEEE. The trim removed 1 base at V and 2 bases at J, leaving 2 bases unmatched. The CDR3 totals 14 residues. The CDR3 DNA sequence: TGTGCCAGCAGCTTGAGGGACAGGACCTACGAGCAGTACTTC. It specifies CASSLRDRTYEQYF.

V gene TRBV2 combines with J gene TRBJ2-3, with 9 positions matching TRBD1. CDR3 length: 15 residues. Germline V CDR1 and CDR2: SNHLY, FYNNEI. V lost 6 bases and J lost 4; bases outside the gene matches: 8. The CDR3 coding sequence is TGTGCCAGCAGCGCACAGGGGGCGACCCCAGATACGCAGTATTTT. Amino acids: CASSAQGATPDTQYF.

The chain is built from TRBV10-3 and TRBJ2-7; the D gene is possibly TRBD2 (6 bases). The CDR3 runs 17 residues. Trimming pared 4 bases from V and 3 bases from J, leaving 22 bases between. Per the germline V gene, CDR1 is ENHRY and CDR2 is SYGVKD. CDR3 amino acids: CAISGPGTPEGNYEQYF. CDR3 nucleotides: TGTGCCATCAGTGGCCCCGGGACTCCGGAGGGCAACTACGAGCAGTACTTC.

This rearrangement joins TRBV7-2 to TRBJ2-7, with 11 bases that match TRBD2. The V segment lost 4 bases and the J segment 4 bases; nucleotides outside the gene matches: 3. The CDR3 length is 14 residues. The germline V gene has CDR1 SGHTA and CDR2 FQGNSA. CDR3 sequence reads: CASSSSSGRYEQYF. The CDR3, as DNA: TGTGCCAGCAGCTCCTCTAGCGGGAGGTACGAGCAGTACTTC.

This clone has a handful of counts. The rearrangement joins TRBV5-4 to TRBJ1-2; D is possibly TRBD1 (5 bases). Trimming stripped 1 base from V and 6 bases from J, with 13 bases between. Germline V gives CDR1 SGHNT, CDR2 YYREEE (reference sequence). There are 14 residues in the CDR3. CDR3 sequence: CASSLKTVPHGYTF. In DNA form, the CDR3 reads TGTGCCAGCAGCTTGAAGACAGTTCCACATGGCTACACCTTC.

The rearrangement uses TRBV10-3 and TRBJ2-7; 11 bases line up with TRBD1. Germline CDR1 is ENHRY and CDR2 is SYGVKD. The CDR3 is made up of 14 amino acids. The ends lost 6 bases at V and 0 bases at J; junction bases unmatched: 1. CDR3 coding DNA: TGTGCCATCAGGGGGACAGGGGGCTCCTACGAGCAGTACTTC. Protein sequence: CAIRGTGGSYEQYF.

The rearrangement uses TRBV10-3 and TRBJ1-1, with 9 bases lining up with TRBD1. Losses at the gene ends were 5 bases for V and 2 bases for J; bases not matched to a gene: 3. The length of the CDR3 is 14 residues. Looked up from germline, CDR1 is ENHRY and CDR2 is SYGVKD. CDR3 residues: CAISRTGDNTEAFF. In nucleotides, the CDR3 is TGTGCCATCAGTAGGACAGGGGACAACACTGAAGCTTTCTTT.

This clone was detected a few times. The germline gene is not matched at one end of the junction; a read error may be the cause. V and J are TRBV7-2 and TRBJ2-5, with D tentatively TRBD2 (6 bases). The CDR3 is 12 amino acids. Germline-derived CDR1 and CDR2 are SGHTA and FQGNSA. For the CDR3, the DNA is TGTGCCAGCAGCCTAGACCGCGGGACTCGTCACTTC. Protein: CASSLDRGTRHF.

The genes are TRBV30 and TRBJ2-2; 7 bases agree with TRBD2. Germline loops: CDR1 GTSNPN, CDR2 SVGIG (reference sequence). V lost 0 bases to trimming and J lost 7 bases; unmatched junction nucleotides: 5. This CDR3 contains 14 residues. The CDR3 region is CAWSVRGRGGELFF. CDR3 sequence (DNA): TGTGCCTGGAGTGTACGGGGGAGGGGCGGGGAGCTGTTTTTT.

This clone was seen more than once but under ten times. The genes are TRBV10-2 and TRBJ1-5, with D maybe TRBD1 (5 bases). This CDR3 is 13 amino acids long. V lost 5 bases and J lost 3, with 8 bases in between. CDR1 WSHSY and CDR2 SAAADI come from the germline V gene. For the CDR3, the DNA is TGCGCCAGCAGTCGACAGTTCAATCAGCCCCAGCATTTT. Translated: CASSRQFNQPQHF.

The chain carries TRBV20-1 and TRBJ1-1; D uncertain. Germline CDR1 reads DFQATT; CDR2 reads SNEGSKA (reference sequence). V was trimmed by 6 bases and J by 11 bases, leaving 16 bases between them. The CDR3 is made up of 11 amino acids. In nucleotides, the CDR3 is TGCAGTGCGCCCGGAGGACTGAGGGCTTTCTTT. Its protein is CSAPGGLRAFF.

Worth noting for this clone: Relative to the germline gene, one junction end is altered; a read error may explain this. The rearrangement uses TRBV7-7 and TRBJ2-3; TRBD1 might be the D (5 bases). The CDR3 extends over 16 amino acids. The germline CDR1 and CDR2 sequences are SSHAT and FNYEAQ (reference sequence). CDR3 nucleotides: TGTGCTAGCAGCTTCCTACCCGTGCGGCAGGGATATACGCAGTATTTT. As protein: CASSFLPVRQGYTQYF.

The CDR3, as DNA: TGTGCCAGCAGCCCCGCGGGCAGCCAGCCCCAGCATTTT. Translated, it gives CASSPAGSQPQHF. The chain recombines TRBV13 with TRBJ1-5; D is undetermined. Germline V gene sequence: CDR1 PRHDT, CDR2 FYEKMQ (reference sequence). The CDR3 is 13 residues long. V was clipped by 5 bases and J by 7 bases, with 12 bases between them.

The chain uses TRBV2 and TRBJ2-2; a weak D match, TRBD2 (5 bases). Germline V lookup: CDR1 SNHLY, CDR2 FYNNEI. Between the trimmed V and J ends, which lost 6 bases and 7 bases, there was a span of 12 bases. The CDR3 length is 13 residues. In DNA form, the CDR3 reads TGTGCCAGCAGAAGTCCCGGGAACGGGGAGCTGTTTTTT. This sequence encodes CASRSPGNGELFF. Together with reference TRBV2 and TRBJ2-2, the CDR3 gives the full variable domain: EPEVTQTPSHQVTQMGQEVILRCVPISNHLYFYWYRQILGQKVEFLVSFYNNEISEKSEIFDDQFSVERPDGSNFTLKIRSTKLEDSAMYFCASRSPGNGELFFGEGSRLTVL.

The chain is built from TRBV5-1 and TRBJ2-3; TRBD1 matches at 9 bases. Germline values: CDR1 SGHRS, CDR2 YFSETQ. This CDR3 has 15 amino acids. The V segment lost 0 bases and the J segment 2 bases; nucleotides outside the gene matches: 1. The CDR3 nucleotides read TGCGCCAGCAGCTTGGGGGACAGGGACACAGATACGCAGTATTTT. Amino acid sequence: CASSLGDRDTDTQYF. Full variable domain (rest looked up from reference TRBV5-1 and TRBJ2-3): KAGVTQTPRYLIKTRGQQVTLSCSPISGHRSVSWYQQTPGQGLQFLFEYFSETQRNKGNFPGRFSGRQFSNSRSEMNVSTLELGDSALYLCASSLGDRDTDTQYFGPGTRLTVL.

The V gene is TRBV4-1, the J gene TRBJ2-1; D is possibly TRBD2 (5 bases). The CDR3 loop spans 16 amino acids. With 1 base removed from V and 6 bases from J, the gap between germline ends came to 16 bases. CDR1 is MGHRA, CDR2 YSYEKL, per germline. CDR3 nucleotide sequence: TGCGCCAGCAGCCAAGGAGTTCGGTCGAGGGCCAATGAGCAGTTCTTC. Translation: CASSQGVRSRANEQFF.

This sequence joins TRBV23-1 and TRBJ2-7; no definite D call. TRBV23-1 is an ORF, with its function uncertain. The V and J ends lost 0 bases and 5 bases respectively, with 14 bases between them. The CDR3 is made up of 15 amino acids. CDR3 nucleotides: TGCGCCAGCAGTCAATCTCGGTTGGAGCCCGACGAGCAGTACTTC. Protein: CASSQSRLEPDEQYF.

V usage is TRBV7-9 and J usage is TRBJ2-7; 8 positions match TRBD2. After removal of 0 bases from V and 0 bases from J, the junction contained 4 bases not matched to a gene. CDR3 length equals 16 residues. CDR1 is SEHNR and CDR2 is FQNEAQ in the germline V gene (reference sequence). CDR3 loop: CASSLARGASSYEQYF. The CDR3 region has the DNA TGTGCCAGCAGCTTAGCGCGGGGGGCGAGCTCCTACGAGCAGTACTTC.

The V call is TRBV7-3, the J call TRBJ2-4; 10 bases align to TRBD1. V gave up 5 bases and J gave up 8 bases; unmatched junction bases: 6. Germline lookup yields CDR1 SGHTA and CDR2 FQGTGA. This CDR3 contains 14 residues. CDR3 sequence (DNA): TGTGCCAGCAGCCCCGGACAGGGGGTGGACATTCAGTACTTC. This codes for CASSPGQGVDIQYF.